The TCR beta chain described here comes from a study of blood T cell repertoires in COVID-19. About the study: From the United States, Italy and Spain came samples of acute and convalescent COVID-19. From T cells, B-cell-depleted T cells, or PBMCs came the material, which was cDNA or gDNA.

Profiling relied on immunoSEQ multiplex PCR, and the TCRdb table lists in-frame clones only, not all of them. The top ten hold approximately 1.8% of the sample, which has more than 85,000 clones, 90% to 95% seen once. Sequenced sample: peripheral blood. The sequence came from a man aged 55 to 69 with acute or convalescent COVID-19.

The CDR3 DNA sequence: TGTGCCAGCAGTACCGGACAGCCAGGAAATGAAAAACTGTTTTTT. Amino acid sequence: CASSTGQPGNEKLFF. The genes are TRBV7-9 and TRBJ1-4, with D possibly matching TRBD1 (6 bases). The CDR3 runs to 15 residues. V gave up 6 bases and J gave up 5 bases, with 16 bases separating them. Germline loops: CDR1 SEHNR, CDR2 FQNEAQ (reference sequence).